This entry is about one T cell receptor (beta chain). Antigen specificity is unknown. This specimen comes from a study of regulatory T cells in long-lasting Graves disease. Time point indicated: persistent/refractory GD, antithyroid drugs over 5 years with positive TRAb. Scientists built the TCR library using RNA that was extracted from PBMCs. Clinicians diagnosed Graves' disease using American Thyroid Association guidelines. Patients of an endocrinology department in Xi'an, China, were included. Peripheral blood, at roughly 8.4 milliliters, went into EDTA tubes. The study, taken as a whole, reports: The number of shared public clonotypes was higher in persistent patients (under 3,000) than new patients (just over 950).

This CDR3 region has 13 residues. Looked up from germline, CDR1 is LNHDA and CDR2 is SQIVND (reference sequence). The V end lost 7 bases, the J end lost 6 bases, and 15 bases lay between the germline ends. Combining iRepertoire HTBI primers with Arm-PCR of CDR3 regions, the authors built TCR beta libraries. TCRdb fed the multiplex PCR reads into MiXCR, producing one record per CDR3 protein. Among approximately 690,000 distinct CDR3 sequences listed, 25% to 35% were seen once. The TCR originated in a female donor with Graves disease. The sequences come from peripheral blood mononuclear cells (PBMCs), collected when the disease was refractory, from a patient treated with antithyroid drugs. The chain employs TRBV19 and TRBJ1-2; D may be TRBD1 (6 bases). CDR3 in amino acids: CASNQDSINGYTF. The CDR3 DNA follows: TGTGCCAGTAACCAGGACAGCATAAATGGCTACACCTTC.